This T cell receptor (beta chain) was sequenced for a study of blood T cell repertoires in COVID-19. Study-wide context: Sources were T cells, B-cell-depleted T cells, or PBMCs; the material itself was cDNA or gDNA.

In the study's own analysis: The authors estimated nucleated cell counts from reference gene primer amplification. The protocol was immunoSEQ multiplex PCR, while the TCRdb copy is restricted to in-frame clones and leaves out a portion. V and J calls and clone size are those listed in that table; D and trimming were worked out from the DNA. This sample carries roughly 100,000 clones, approximately 79% of them seen once, and the ten largest clones take roughly 18%. Germline values: CDR1 KGHSH, CDR2 LQKENI. The CDR3 covers 12 residues. V lost 2 bases, J lost 5 bases, and 0 bases stayed unmatched. A few counts support this clone.

Sample: peripheral blood. The gene calls are TRBV18 and TRBJ2-7, with TRBD2 matching 7 bases. The TCR was taken from a woman older than 75 with active or convalescent COVID-19. The CDR3 region is CASSPAGDEQYF. DNA for the CDR3: TGTGCCAGCTCACCAGCGGGAGACGAGCAGTACTTC.